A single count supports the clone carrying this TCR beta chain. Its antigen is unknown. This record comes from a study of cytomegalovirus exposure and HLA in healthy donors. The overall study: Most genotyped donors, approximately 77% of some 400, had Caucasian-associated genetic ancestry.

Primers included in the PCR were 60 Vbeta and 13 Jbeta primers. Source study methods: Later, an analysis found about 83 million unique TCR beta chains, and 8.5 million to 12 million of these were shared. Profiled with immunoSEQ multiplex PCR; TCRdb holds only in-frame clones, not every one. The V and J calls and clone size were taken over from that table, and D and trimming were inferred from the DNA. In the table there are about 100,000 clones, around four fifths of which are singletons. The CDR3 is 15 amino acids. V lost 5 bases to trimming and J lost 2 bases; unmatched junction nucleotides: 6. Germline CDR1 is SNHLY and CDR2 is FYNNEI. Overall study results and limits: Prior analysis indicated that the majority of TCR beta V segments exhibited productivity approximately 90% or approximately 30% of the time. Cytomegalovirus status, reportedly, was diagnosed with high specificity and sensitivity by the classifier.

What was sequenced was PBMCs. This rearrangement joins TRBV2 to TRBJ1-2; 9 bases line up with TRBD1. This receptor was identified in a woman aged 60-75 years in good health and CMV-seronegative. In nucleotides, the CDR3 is TGTGCCAGCAGTTCACCGGGACAGGGCAACTATGGCTACACCTTC. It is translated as CASSSPGQGNYGYTF.